This T cell receptor (beta chain) was sequenced in a study of glioma-infiltrating T cells. Study-wide points: Gliomas, especially low-grade, showed above-expected tissue-blood divergence; non-neoplastic patients showed below. CDR3 overlap between tissue and blood was very small.

About this clonotype itself: The antigen is unknown.

The iRepertoire nested amplicon-rescue multiplex PCR amplified TCR alpha and beta CDR3s from RNA. Input was 100-400 ng of tissue mRNA or PBMC total RNA. TCRdb reanalysed the multiplex PCR reads using MiXCR and keeps one entry per CDR3 protein. Among roughly 1,500 distinct CDR3 sequences listed, about four fifths were seen once. This TCR derives from a human donor with low-grade glioma or glioblastoma, undergoing nonglioma brain surgery, or in good health (not recorded which). Some clones in this sample may be carry-over from other donors' samples. Sequencing input: glioma tissue, nonneoplastic brain tissue, or PBMCs (not recorded which).

The CDR3 DNA reads as TGTGCCACCAGTGATCCACAGGGGCAGGGCAATGAGCAGTTCTTC. This encodes CATSDPQGQGNEQFF. The J gene is TRBJ2-1, the V gene TRBV24-1, with 7 bases fitting TRBD1. The CDR3 totals 15 residues. J gave up 6 bases and V 3 bases, and 7 bases lay outside the gene matches. CDR1 is KGHDR, CDR2 SFDVKD, per germline.